This entry is about one TCR beta chain. The source of the sample is a study of shared clonotypes between healthy human individuals. In germline, CDR1 is SGHVS, CDR2 FNYEAQ. The CDR3 runs 14 residues. Trimming took 2 bases from V and 3 from J, leaving 10 bases between them. The method was immunoSEQ multiplex PCR; TCRdb's version includes in-frame clones alone and lacks a portion of them. The profile shows roughly 1.4 million clones, about 98.5% of them singletons. The rearrangement uses TRBV7-6 and TRBJ2-5, with D possibly being TRBD1 or TRBD2 (5 bases each). This clonotype was obtained from a man between 25 and 39 years old in good health. The specimen was naive CD4+ T cells sorted from blood. Subset reported: CD45RA+ positively selected. The CDR3 loop is CASSLLGVEETQYF. For the CDR3, the DNA is TGTGCCAGCAGCTTATTGGGGGTAGAAGAGACCCAGTACTTC.